The 6 T cell receptor beta chains in this list originate from one sample, sequenced in a study of blood T cell repertoires in COVID-19. Clones were read by immunoSEQ multiplex PCR, and TCRdb kept only the in-frame ones, dropping some. The sample includes under 300,000 clones, 84% of them seen just once. The sample was peripheral blood. All receptors come from a middle-aged woman who had recovered from COVID-19.

The chain links TRBV9 to TRBJ2-7; 12 positions agree with TRBD2. The CDR3 runs to 16 residues. J gave up 2 bases and V 0 bases, and 3 bases lay outside the gene matches. From germline, CDR1 is SGDLS and CDR2 YYNGEE. The CDR3 region has the DNA TGTGCCAGCAGCGTAGGTACTAGCGGGGGGACCTACGAGCAGTACTTC. As protein: CASSVGTSGGTYEQYF.

V and J are TRBV28 and TRBJ1-5, with 7 nucleotides matching TRBD1. Per germline, CDR1 MDHEN and CDR2 SYDVKM. V lost 6 bases and J lost 3; bases outside the gene matches: 2. The CDR3 totals 13 residues. The CDR3, as DNA: TGTGCCAGCAGGCAGGGGGTCAATCAGCCCCAGCATTTT. Its protein is CASRQGVNQPQHF.

V and J are TRBV6-1 and TRBJ2-6, with D maybe TRBD1 (6 bases). Trimming pared 1 base from V and 4 bases from J, leaving 17 bases between. The CDR3 is 18 amino acids. In germline, CDR1 is MNHNS, CDR2 SASEGT. The CDR3: CASSEEGGEAAGANVLTF. As DNA, the CDR3 is TGTGCCAGCAGTGAAGAAGGGGGAGAGGCGGCCGGGGCCAACGTCCTGACTTTC.

The J gene is TRBJ1-3, the V gene TRBV10-3; 7 positions match TRBD1. Per germline, CDR1 ENHRY and CDR2 SYGVKD. The CDR3 is 16 amino acids. J lost 3 bases, V lost 4 bases, and 9 bases had no gene match. CDR3 in amino acids: CAISGNTGVVGNTIYF. The DNA for the CDR3 is TGTGCCATCAGTGGGAACACAGGGGTGGTTGGAAACACCATATATTTT.

V usage is TRBV5-4 and J usage is TRBJ2-3; 11 nucleotides match TRBD2. Germline V gene lookup returns CDR1 SGHNT and CDR2 YYREEE (reference sequence). The junction had 13 bases not matched to a gene; V was cut back by 10 bases and J by 6 bases. The CDR3 contains 15 residues. CDR3 nucleotide sequence: TGTGCCGCCTCGACCCGTAGCGGGGGGGGTGATACGCAGTATTTT. Translation: CAASTRSGGGDTQYF.

V usage is TRBV11-3 and J usage is TRBJ2-7; tentatively, D is TRBD2 (5 bases). V was cut by 2 bases and J by 5 bases, with 16 bases left in between. The CDR3 contains 15 residues. Germline CDR1 is SGHNT and CDR2 is YENEEA. The CDR3 region is CASSLSQDSENEQYF. The CDR3 DNA follows: TGTGCCAGCAGCTTATCCCAGGACTCGGAGAACGAGCAGTACTTC.